This T cell receptor beta chain was retrieved from a study of T cells after posttransplantation cyclophosphamide. Concerning this clone itself: Its antigen is unknown.

Clones were read by immunoSEQ multiplex PCR, and TCRdb kept only the in-frame ones, dropping some. Found here are 13,000 to 15,000 clones, approximately 73% of them singletons; the top ten hold around 1.2%. On the day of bone marrow donation, the related graft donor provided peripheral blood. Overall study findings and caveats: Donor CD8+ memory clones often dominated recipient blood repertoires at later times. TRB clonality was highly associated with recipient CMV seropositivity and reactivation. Blood and skin or GI T cell repertoires showed limited TRB overlap.

The sequence came from a man aged 50 to 60. The sample taken for sequencing was memory CD4+ T cells sorted from PBMCs.

DNA for the CDR3: TGTGCCGGCGGCGGCGGACAGGGAAATTCACCCCTCCACTTT. Translated: CAGGGGQGNSPLHF. This chain links TRBV10-3 with TRBJ1-6; 8 positions match TRBD1. Trimming took 11 bases from V and 7 from J; bases not matched to a gene: 10. Germline CDR1 reads ENHRY; CDR2 reads SYGVKD. This CDR3 comprises 14 residues.